These 19 T cell receptor beta chains were all obtained from the same sample, sequenced in a study of T cell responses to AZD1222 COVID-19 vaccine. Here immunoSEQ multiplex PCR was the method, and the copy in TCRdb shows in-frame clones only, minus some. The sample records 110,000 or so clones, about 87% being singletons. The sequencing here drew on peripheral blood, taken 28 days after the second AZD1222 dose. All receptors derive from an adult who received the AZD1222 COVID-19 vaccine.

V is TRBV18 and J is TRBJ1-2; D unresolved. The CDR3 is 16 amino acids. V was trimmed by 3 bases and J by 0 bases, leaving 14 bases between them. From germline, CDR1 is KGHSH and CDR2 LQKENI. The CDR3 is CASSPFYPQTNYGYTF. The CDR3 DNA follows: TGTGCCAGCTCACCTTTCTACCCACAAACTAACTATGGCTACACCTTC.

The gene calls are TRBV28 and TRBJ2-3; D is uncertain. The CDR3 contains 13 residues. Germline CDR1 reads MDHEN; CDR2 reads SYDVKM. The germline V and J ends were trimmed by 2 bases and 2 bases, with 5 bases remaining between them. In nucleotides, the CDR3 is TGTGCCAGCAGTTTAGCGTTCACAGATACGCAGTATTTT. It specifies CASSLAFTDTQYF.

J is TRBJ2-7 and V is TRBV11-2; 8 bases align to TRBD2. CDR1 is SGHAT and CDR2 is FQNNGV in the germline V gene. V was pared by 5 bases and J by 2 bases, with 8 bases of the junction left unmatched. The length of the CDR3 is 15 residues. The CDR3 DNA is TGTGCCAGCAGCCTCGGCGGGGGGCTCACCTACGAGCAGTACTTC. Translation gives CASSLGGGLTYEQYF.

V and J are TRBV12-3 or TRBV12-4 and TRBJ1-2; maybe TRBD1 (6 bases). Trimming removed 9 bases at V and 4 bases at J, with 12 bases between. This CDR3 is 12 amino acids long. CDR3 in amino acids: CASSGGSYGYTF. Here the CDR3 DNA reads TGTGCCAGTTCGGGGGGCTCCTATGGCTACACCTTC.

This sequence joins TRBV29-1 and TRBJ2-1; 8 nucleotides match TRBD1. The germline gives CDR1 SQVTM, CDR2 ANQGSEA. CDR3 size: 12 residues. V gave up 7 bases and J gave up 7 bases; unmatched junction bases: 6. For the CDR3, the DNA is TGCAGCGCCGGACAGGGCGGTAATGAGCAGTTCTTC. As protein: CSAGQGGNEQFF.

The CDR3, as DNA: TGTGCCAGCAGCTTGGTAGCGGATCGGCAGTACTTC. This translates into CASSLVADRQYF. This chain joins TRBV5-8 and TRBJ2-7; possible D gene TRBD2, 6 bases. Trimming stripped 0 bases from V and 9 bases from J, with 10 bases between. This CDR3 is 12 amino acids long. Looked up from germline, CDR1 is SGHTS and CDR2 is YDEGEE.

The V and J genes are TRBV19 and TRBJ2-7, with no clear D. The CDR3 spans 14 residues. The germline V and J ends were trimmed by 3 bases and 2 bases, with 11 bases remaining between them. Germline assignment: CDR1 LNHDA and CDR2 SQIVND (reference sequence). CDR3 sequence reads: CASSIRPGPYEQYF. CDR3 coding DNA: TGTGCCAGTAGTATTCGGCCAGGTCCCTACGAGCAGTACTTC.

The chain employs TRBV7-3 and TRBJ1-1; no firm D call. Germline values: CDR1 SGHTA, CDR2 FQGTGA. This CDR3 is built from 13 residues. With 2 bases removed from V and 0 bases from J, the gap between germline ends came to 4 bases. As DNA, the CDR3 is TGTGCCAGCAGCTTATGGTTGAACACTGAAGCTTTCTTT. It encodes CASSLWLNTEAFF.

The rearrangement joins TRBV19 to TRBJ1-1, with D unclear. V was clipped by 3 bases and J by 4 bases, with 12 bases between them. There are 14 residues in the CDR3. Germline CDR1 and CDR2: LNHDA and SQIVND (reference sequence). CDR3 in amino acids: CASSISGLGTEAFF. Here the CDR3 DNA reads TGTGCCAGTAGTATTTCGGGGTTGGGCACTGAAGCTTTCTTT.

The chain is built from TRBV18 and TRBJ1-1; 11 bases align to TRBD1. The V and J ends lost 3 bases and 11 bases, in that order; junction bases with no gene match: 11. The germline V gene encodes CDR1 KGHSH and CDR2 LQKENI. This CDR3 contains 15 residues. CDR3 region: CASSPTTGQGAYAFF. DNA for the CDR3: TGTGCCAGCTCACCGACGACCGGACAGGGGGCTTATGCTTTCTTT.

The gene calls are TRBV28 and TRBJ1-2, with 7 bases fitting TRBD1. Per the germline V gene, CDR1 is MDHEN and CDR2 is SYDVKM. Trimming removed 3 bases from V and 3 bases from J; junction bases left unmatched: 16. The CDR3 covers 18 residues. The DNA of the CDR3 is TGTGCCAGCAGTTTCCCCGTGGCCGACAGGGAGGAGGACTATGGCTACACCTTC. Translation gives CASSFPVADREEDYGYTF.

The J gene is TRBJ2-7, the V gene TRBV5-4; possibly TRBD2 for D (6 bases). The CDR3 has 15 residues. Trimming cost V 3 bases and J 4 bases, with 17 bases left between them. CDR1 and CDR2 from the germline V gene are SGHNT and YYREEE (reference sequence). This chain's CDR3 is CASSSAGAGGYEQYF. CDR3 DNA: TGTGCCAGCAGCTCAGCGGGCGCCGGGGGTTACGAGCAGTACTTC.

V gene TRBV30 combines with J gene TRBJ2-7; D possibly corresponds to TRBD1 (7 bases). The germline V gene has CDR1 GTSNPN and CDR2 SVGIG (reference sequence). There are 14 residues in the CDR3. The V end lost 1 base, the J end lost 3 bases, and 13 bases lay between the germline ends. In DNA form, the CDR3 reads TGTGCCTGGAGTGGGTCAGGGGGGCACTACGAGCAGTACTTC. Residues: CAWSGSGGHYEQYF.

This chain connects TRBV9 to TRBJ1-5; D remains unclear. The V gene's germline CDR1 is SGDLS and CDR2 YYNGEE. Trimming removed 2 bases at V and 6 bases at J, with 15 bases between. CDR3 size: 15 residues. For the CDR3, the DNA is TGTGCCAGCAGCGTTTCAGCCCTGCCCTCTCAGCCCCAGCATTTT. Protein: CASSVSALPSQPQHF.

The rearrangement links TRBV14 to TRBJ1-1, with D unresolved. The CDR3 spans 16 residues. V was clipped by 5 bases and J by 8 bases, with 24 bases between them. Germline CDR1 is SGHDN and CDR2 is FVKESK. Written as DNA, the CDR3 is TGTGCCAGCAGCGATTTCGAAAAAGGGTTCCTTGAAGAAGCTTTCTTT. This encodes CASSDFEKGFLEEAFF.

This chain uses TRBV3-1 (or the pseudogene TRBV3-2) with TRBJ1-2, with 8 nucleotides matching TRBD1. J was trimmed by 2 bases and V by 3 bases; bases with no gene match: 5. The CDR3 covers 15 residues. The germline CDR1 and CDR2 sequences are LGHDT and YNNKEL (reference sequence). The CDR3 spells CASSHGQGRNYGYTF. CDR3 DNA sequence: TGTGCCAGCAGCCATGGACAGGGAAGGAACTATGGCTACACCTTC.

This clone came up once. This chain connects TRBV7-3 to TRBJ1-5; D call uncertain. Trimming took off 5 bases at V and 7 bases at J, with 12 bases between the two ends. Germline V gene lookup returns CDR1 SGHTA and CDR2 FQGTGA. The CDR3 runs to 13 residues. In nucleotides, the CDR3 is TGTGCCAGCAGCCAGGTCTCGGGGCAGCCCCAGCATTTT. Protein: CASSQVSGQPQHF.

This rearrangement joins TRBV30 to TRBJ2-7, with unresolved D. This CDR3 spans 12 amino acids. V was trimmed by 1 base and J by 6 bases, leaving 10 bases between them. Germline CDR1 reads GTSNPN; CDR2 reads SVGIG (reference sequence). CDR3 region: CAWSAVGFEQYF. In DNA form, the CDR3 reads TGTGCCTGGAGTGCGGTCGGCTTCGAGCAGTACTTC. Based on the CDR3 plus reference TRBV30 and TRBJ2-7, the full variable domain is SQTIHQWPATLVQPVGSPLSLECTVEGTSNPNLYWYRQAAGRGLQLLFYSVGIGQISSEVPQNLSASRPQDRQFILSSKKLLLSDSGFYLCAWSAVGFEQYFGPGTRLTVT.

The CDR3: CATSREVGSSPLHF. In DNA, the CDR3 is TGTGCCACCAGCCGGGAGGTTGGGTCCTCGCCCCTCCACTTT. V gene TRBV15 combines with J gene TRBJ1-6; D gene ambiguous. V was clipped by 5 bases and J by 13 bases, with 18 bases between them. The CDR3 length is 14 residues. Germline V lookup: CDR1 LNHNV, CDR2 YYDKDF (reference sequence).